Listed below are T cell receptor beta chains from one sample, sequenced in a study of blood T cell repertoires in COVID-19. Sequencing was performed with immunoSEQ multiplex PCR; in TCRdb, only in-frame clones are kept and a portion is missing. The sample holds 200,000 to 250,000 clones, roughly four fifths seen once. Material for sequencing was PBMCs or T cells enriched from blood (not recorded which). The source of these receptors is a man in his 60s who had recovered from COVID-19. Each CDR3 is given with its conserved first and last residue. D genes are given only for firm matches. Expanded clones are given a class, and other clones once, few, many or no size at all.

.,TRBV20-1,.,TRBJ2-5,CSASAPVIQETQYF,TGCAGTGCTAGTGCGCCAGTGATCCAAGAGACCCAGTACTTC
.,TRBV19,.,TRBJ1-3,CASIERAGNTIYF,TGTGCCAGTATTGAGAGGGCTGGAAACACCATATATTTT
.,TRBV2,.,TRBJ2-7,CASSLLSLQNSYEQYF,TGTGCCAGCAGTCTCCTATCGCTACAGAACTCCTACGAGCAGTACTTC
.,TRBV5-8,.,TRBJ1-1,CASSAIGVGEAFF,TGTGCCAGCAGCGCGATTGGAGTCGGTGAAGCTTTCTTT
.,TRBV3-1/TRBV3-2,TRBD1,TRBJ2-7,CASSQQTGTGYEQYF,TGTGCCAGCAGCCAGCAAACCGGGACAGGCTACGAGCAGTACTTC
.,TRBV10-2,.,TRBJ2-7,CASSGRQNGRYEQYF,TGCGCCAGCAGTGGCAGACAGAACGGACGGTACGAGCAGTACTTC
.,TRBV7-3,TRBD1,TRBJ2-5,CASSLAGTGDKETQYF,TGTGCCAGCAGCTTAGCCGGGACAGGCGACAAAGAGACCCAGTACTTC
.,TRBV19,.,TRBJ1-5,CASSPRQPNQPQHF,TGTGCCAGTAGTCCGAGACAGCCCAATCAGCCCCAGCATTTT
few,TRBV30,.,TRBJ1-3,CAWSPDSTGNTIYF,TGTGCCTGGAGTCCCGACAGTACTGGAAACACCATATATTTT
.,TRBV5-1,.,TRBJ2-1,CASSLGGDNEQFF,TGCGCCAGCAGCTTGGGGGGAGACAATGAGCAGTTCTTC
.,TRBV18,.,TRBJ2-5,CASSQRVGWEQETQYF,TGTGCCAGCTCACAAAGGGTGGGCTGGGAGCAAGAGACCCAGTACTTC
many,TRBV3-1/TRBV3-2,TRBD1,TRBJ2-1,CASSLTGVSYNEQFF,TGTGCCAGCAGCCTGACAGGGGTATCCTACAATGAGCAGTTCTTC
.,TRBV3-1/TRBV3-2,.,TRBJ2-4,CASSKRGGHGDIQYF,TGTGCCAGCAGCAAGAGGGGGGGGCACGGGGACATTCAGTACTTC
few,TRBV7-9,.,TRBJ2-5,CASSRLFGQETQYF,TGTGCCAGCAGTCGTCTTTTCGGGCAAGAGACCCAGTACTTC
.,TRBV5-1,TRBD2,TRBJ2-3,CASSYPLFSGGPRADTQYF,TGCGCCAGCAGCTATCCACTATTTTCGGGGGGGCCTCGGGCAGATACGCAGTATTTT
few,TRBV5-1,.,TRBJ2-7,CASSLGQGGPYEQYF,TGCGCCAGCAGCTTGGGGCAGGGCGGACCCTACGAGCAGTACTTC
once,TRBV5-8,.,TRBJ2-5,CASSSYQETQYF,TGTGCCAGCAGCTCCTACCAAGAGACCCAGTACTTC
.,TRBV7-8,.,TRBJ2-7,CASSVSRVSYEQYF,TGTGCCAGCAGTGTAAGCAGGGTCTCATACGAGCAGTACTTC
.,TRBV30,.,TRBJ1-1,CAWSVNMNTEAFF,TGTGCCTGGAGTGTGAACATGAACACTGAAGCTTTCTTT
few,TRBV12-3/TRBV12-4,.,TRBJ2-7,CASSFQGNEQYF,TGTGCCAGCAGTTTCCAGGGGAACGAGCAGTACTTC
.,TRBV29-1,TRBD1,TRBJ1-1,CSVESPCPKTGIDTEAFF,TGCAGCGTTGAGAGTCCTTGCCCCAAGACAGGGATCGACACTGAAGCTTTCTTT
.,TRBV19,TRBD1,TRBJ1-2,CASTDRAYGYTF,TGTGCCAGTACCGACAGGGCGTATGGCTACACCTTC
few,TRBV4-1,.,TRBJ1-2,CASSQEVASLFYGYTF,TGCGCCAGCAGCCAAGAAGTAGCCAGCCTGTTCTATGGCTACACCTTC
.,TRBV5-1,TRBD1,TRBJ1-6,CASSLALTGMDSYNSPLHF,TGCGCCAGCAGCTTGGCCCTGACAGGGATGGACTCCTATAATTCACCCCTCCACTTT
.,TRBV6-5,.,TRBJ2-5,CASSSLMREQETQYF,TGTGCCAGCAGTTCCCTCATGAGGGAGCAAGAGACCCAGTACTTC
few,TRBV5-5,TRBD1,TRBJ1-6,CASSLFFQQGDNSPLHF,TGTGCCAGCAGCTTGTTCTTCCAACAGGGGGATAATTCACCCCTCCACTTT
.,TRBV4-3,TRBD1,TRBJ2-7,CASSRRARGINEQYF,TGCGCCAGCAGCCGACGGGCCAGGGGGATCAACGAGCAGTACTTC
.,TRBV7-3,TRBD1,TRBJ1-6,CASSETGINSPLHF,TGTGCCAGCAGCGAGACAGGGATAAATTCACCCCTCCACTTT
.,TRBV10-3,.,TRBJ1-2,CAISDMTVYGYTF,TGTGCCATCAGTGACATGACAGTCTATGGCTACACCTTC
.,TRBV5-1,TRBD2,TRBJ2-2,CASSTGGTAGELFF,TGCGCCAGCTCCACGGGAGGCACGGCCGGGGAGCTGTTTTTT
.,TRBV9,TRBD1,TRBJ1-5,CASSVGDRGQPQHF,TGTGCCAGCAGCGTAGGGGACAGGGGGCAGCCCCAGCATTTT